The clone carrying this T cell receptor (beta chain) has just a few counts. The source of the sample is a study of T cells in Graves' hyperthyroidism and ophthalmopathy. Study in general: Blood from the periphery was taken at initial diagnosis, before any treatment.

The germline gives CDR1 SGHTA, CDR2 FQGNSA. Losses at the gene ends were 4 bases for V and 1 base for J; bases not matched to a gene: 9. The CDR3 is 17 residues long. RNA transcripts were the template for amplifying TCR beta CDR3 regions. Primed by the HTBI set, a first-round RT-PCR was run on the TCR CDR3. TCRdb ran MiXCR on the multiplex PCR reads and lists one entry per CDR3 protein. Of roughly 800,000 distinct CDR3 sequences in the sample, around 38% are singletons; the top ten hold roughly 8.3%. In patients aged 18 to 65, hyperthyroidism was newly diagnosed, with duration under 2 months. Uncontrolled infection, other autoimmune disease, pregnancy or lactation excluded patients. Orbital computed tomography, thyroid ultrasound, serum thyroxine and TRAb, and clinical symptoms together informed the diagnoses.

Material: blood. The chain links TRBV7-2 to TRBJ2-5, with 10 bases aligning to TRBD2. The sequence derives from a young man with Graves' hyperthyroidism. The CDR3 sequence: CASSSFLAGASQETQYF. The CDR3 DNA reads TGTGCCAGCAGCTCTTTCCTAGCGGGGGCCTCCCAAGAGACCCAGTACTTC. The variable domain in full, completed from reference TRBV7-2 and TRBJ2-5, reads GAGVSQSPSNKVTEKGKDVELRCDPISGHTALYWYRQSLGQGLEFLIYFQGNSAPDKSGLPSDRFSAERTGGSVSTLTIQRTQQEDSAVYLCASSSFLAGASQETQYFGPGTRLLVL.